Below, 20 T cell receptor beta chains from the same sample are listed, as sequenced in a study of beta chain features in type 1 diabetes. Expressed TCRB transcripts were sequenced after all isolated RNA was converted to cDNA. Using immunoSEQ multiplex PCR, the repertoire was profiled, and TCRdb retains in-frame clones only, with some absent. The data contain about 930,000 clones, 17% of them singletons. The sample taken for sequencing was naive CD4+ T cells from blood. All receptors derive from a woman between 18 and 29 years old in good health.

This clone was seen only a few times. V and J are TRBV6-1 and TRBJ2-1; D is uncertain. Trimming shortened V by 6 bases and J by 11 bases, and 11 bases separated the two germline ends. The CDR3 runs to 11 residues. Germline V lookup: CDR1 MNHNS, CDR2 SASEGT. CDR3 amino acids: CASRIEGQQFF. The CDR3 DNA reads as TGTGCCAGCAGGATAGAAGGCCAGCAGTTCTTC.

This clone was seen a few times. The V call is TRBV7-3, the J call TRBJ2-7; D unresolved. Trimming cost V 3 bases and J 3 bases, with 9 bases left between them. This CDR3 region has 13 residues. CDR1 SGHTA and CDR2 FQGTGA come from the germline V gene. The CDR3 DNA is TGTGCCAGCAGCTTCTCGAACAGCTACGAGCAGTACTTC. Protein product: CASSFSNSYEQYF.

This clone was seen a few times. This sequence joins TRBV7-2 and TRBJ1-5, with a tentative D call TRBD1 (6 bases). This CDR3 is built from 15 residues. The V gene lost 2 bases and the J gene lost 3 bases, with 11 bases spanning the gap. Germline V gene data show CDR1 as SGHTA and CDR2 as FQGNSA. The CDR3 is CASSLSRGANQPQHF. For the CDR3, the DNA is TGTGCCAGCAGCTTAAGCAGGGGTGCCAATCAGCCCCAGCATTTT.

Turning to this clone: Within the sample, other DNA sequences also encode this same CDR3. This chain connects TRBV7-2 to TRBJ2-3, with 7 nucleotides matching TRBD1. CDR3 length: 14 residues. Germline-derived CDR1 and CDR2 are SGHTA and FQGNSA. Losses at the gene ends were 5 bases for V and 0 bases for J; bases not matched to a gene: 2. The CDR3 spells CASSRDSSTDTQYF. CDR3 nucleotides: TGTGCCAGCAGCAGGGACAGTAGCACAGATACGCAGTATTTT.

This clone was detected a few times. V is TRBV7-2 and J is TRBJ2-1; no reliable D call. Germline loops: CDR1 SGHTA, CDR2 FQGNSA. The length of the CDR3 is 14 residues. V shed 1 base and J shed 5 bases, with 9 bases lying between them. The CDR3 sequence: CASSLGWANNEQFF. For the CDR3, the DNA is TGTGCCAGCAGCTTAGGTTGGGCGAACAATGAGCAGTTCTTC.

J is TRBJ2-3 and V is TRBV25-1; D unresolved. Germline V gives CDR1 MGHDK, CDR2 SYGVNS. With 5 bases removed from V and 0 bases from J, the gap between germline ends came to 9 bases. The CDR3 covers 14 residues. CDR3 bases: TGTGCCAGCAGTAAAGCGACTAGCACAGATACGCAGTATTTT. Protein product: CASSKATSTDTQYF.

A few counts support this clone. The chain's CDR3 is CASSPGTPREQYF. CDR3 nucleotide sequence: TGTGCCAGCAGTCCAGGGACCCCTCGCGAGCAGTACTTC. The rearrangement uses TRBV6-5 and TRBJ2-7; possibly TRBD1 or TRBD2 for D (5 bases each). The CDR3 contains 13 residues. The germline V gene has CDR1 MNHEY and CDR2 SVGAGI. V shed 5 bases and J shed 6 bases, with 14 bases lying between them.

This clone came up a few times. V is TRBV4-1 and J is TRBJ2-7, with D hard to call. The V gene lost 1 base and the J gene lost 2 bases, with 12 bases spanning the gap. The CDR3 consists of 15 residues. Germline V gene sequence: CDR1 MGHRA, CDR2 YSYEKL. CDR3 protein: CASSQARATTYEQYF. CDR3 in DNA: TGCGCCAGCAGCCAAGCACGGGCCACTACCTACGAGCAGTACTTC.

The table lists this clone with a few counts. The V call is TRBV28, the J call TRBJ2-7; D gene unclear. V was clipped by 8 bases and J by 3 bases, with 14 bases between them. CDR1 and CDR2 from the germline V gene are MDHEN and SYDVKM. This CDR3 contains 13 residues. The DNA for the CDR3 is TGTGCCAGCCAGACTGTGGTTAACTACGAGCAGTACTTC. Amino acid sequence: CASQTVVNYEQYF.

This clone was found a few times. V gene TRBV28 combines with J gene TRBJ2-5; no firm D call. CDR3 length: 15 residues. The ends were cut back, 8 bases at V and 2 bases at J, with 18 bases in the middle. Germline CDR1 MDHEN, CDR2 SYDVKM. The CDR3: CASSGAAGPQETQYF. CDR3 sequence (DNA): TGTGCCAGCTCGGGCGCAGCAGGACCTCAAGAGACCCAGTACTTC.

This clone turned up a few times. The genes are TRBV7-2 and TRBJ2-5; TRBD2 might be the D (6 bases). This CDR3 comprises 16 residues. CDR1 and CDR2 from the germline V gene are SGHTA and FQGNSA. V lost 1 base to trimming and J lost 1 base, with 13 bases between them. The DNA for the CDR3 is TGTGCCAGCAGCTTAGTCGGGGTTAGCGGCCAAGAGACCCAGTACTTC. Protein product: CASSLVGVSGQETQYF. Looking up the rest from reference TRBV7-2 and TRBJ2-5 gives the full variable domain: GAGVSQSPSNKVTEKGKDVELRCDPISGHTALYWYRQSLGQGLEFLIYFQGNSAPDKSGLPSDRFSAERTGGSVSTLTIQRTQQEDSAVYLCASSLVGVSGQETQYFGPGTRLLVL.

The V gene is TRBV7-2, the J gene TRBJ2-1; D is tentatively TRBD1 or TRBD2 (5 bases each). The V end lost 2 bases, the J end lost 2 bases, and 19 bases lay between the germline ends. CDR3 length: 18 amino acids. Germline V gene data show CDR1 as SGHTA and CDR2 as FQGNSA. CDR3 nucleotide sequence: TGTGCCAGCAGCTTACTACCCTCGACGGGGCTTACCTACAATGAGCAGTTCTTC. It yields the protein CASSLLPSTGLTYNEQFF.

This clone turned up a few times. This chain links TRBV19 with TRBJ2-3, with D tentatively TRBD2 (5 bases). With 6 bases removed from V and 0 bases from J, the gap between germline ends came to 7 bases. The CDR3 totals 13 residues. The germline CDR1 and CDR2 sequences are LNHDA and SQIVND (reference sequence). The CDR3 DNA is TGTGCCAGTAGGACTACCAGCACAGATACGCAGTATTTT. Its protein is CASRTTSTDTQYF.

This clone was seen only a few times. The genes are TRBV7-9 and TRBJ2-7; TRBD2 matches 12 bases. J was trimmed by 5 bases and V by 4 bases; bases with no gene match: 3. Germline V CDR1 and CDR2: SEHNR, FQNEAQ (reference sequence). The CDR3 is 14 amino acids. The CDR3 nucleotides read TGTGCCAGCAGCTCTAGCGGGAGGGCCCACGAGCAGTACTTC. It encodes CASSSSGRAHEQYF.

This clone has only a few counts. Here the CDR3 DNA reads TGTGCCAGTCTTCCCGACAGGGACTTTTCTGGCAATCAGCCCCAGCATTTT. Its translation: CASLPDRDFSGNQPQHF. The rearrangement joins TRBV7-8 to TRBJ1-5; TRBD1 matches 7 bases. The CDR3 is made up of 17 amino acids. With V trimmed by 9 bases and J by 2 bases, 16 bases remained unmatched. Germline CDR1 is SGHVS and CDR2 is FQNEAQ.

The CDR3, as DNA: TGTGCCAGCAGCCCCACGGGTGGGGAGACCCAGTACTTC. As protein: CASSPTGGETQYF. The rearrangement uses TRBV5-4 and TRBJ2-5; D is unresolved. Trimming removed 4 bases at V and 5 bases at J, with 12 bases between. The CDR3 has 13 amino acids. Per germline, CDR1 SGHNT and CDR2 YYREEE (reference sequence).

The J gene is TRBJ1-3, the V gene TRBV6-5; D possibly corresponds to TRBD1 (5 bases). V dropped 10 bases and J dropped 0 bases, with 13 bases sitting between them. This CDR3 region has 14 residues. Germline V gives CDR1 MNHEY, CDR2 SVGAGI. This CDR3 is CATKGRFSGNTIYF. The CDR3 DNA follows: TGTGCCACCAAGGGACGTTTCTCTGGAAACACCATATATTTT.

CDR3 coding DNA: TGCGCCAGCAGGAATGAACAACAGGGGAATGAGCAGTTCTTC. Residues: CASRNEQQGNEQFF. The genes are TRBV5-1 and TRBJ2-1; TRBD1 matches 7 bases. This CDR3 is 14 amino acids long. The V segment lost 5 bases and the J segment 7 bases; nucleotides outside the gene matches: 9. Germline lookup yields CDR1 SGHRS and CDR2 YFSETQ.

This chain uses TRBV6-1 with TRBJ2-2, with D possibly TRBD2 on 6 matching bases. CDR3 length equals 12 residues. CDR1 is MNHNS and CDR2 is SASEGT in the germline V gene. Trimming took 11 bases from V and 6 from J, leaving 13 bases between them. CDR3 bases: TGTGCCGTCGGGAGATACCCCGGGGAGCTGTTTTTT. Protein product: CAVGRYPGELFF.

The V and J genes are TRBV7-9 and TRBJ2-7; D assignment may be TRBD1 or TRBD2 (6 bases each). CDR1 and CDR2 from the germline V gene are SEHNR and FQNEAQ (reference sequence). The V end was cut by 3 bases, the J end by 2 bases, with 14 bases between. The CDR3 loop spans 15 amino acids. CDR3 sequence (DNA): TGTGCCAGCAGCTTGTTGGGGGGCGGAACCTACGAGCAGTACTTC. Encoded protein: CASSLLGGGTYEQYF.